The entry that follows covers one T cell receptor beta chain sequence. This record belongs to a study of OX40 agonist ivuxolimab in advanced cancers. TCRdb's copy holds only in-frame clones and misses some; the assay was immunoSEQ multiplex PCR. The table has tens of thousands of clones, 89% seen once; the top ten hold more than 15%. Per the germline V gene, CDR1 is SNHLY and CDR2 is FYNNEI. This CDR3 comprises 15 residues. V trimming: 6 bases; J trimming: 1 base; junction bases outside the gene matches: 7. Sample: CD4+ or CD8+ T cells sorted from blood, taken in a trial of the OX40 agonist ivuxolimab. The sequence derives from an adult with an advanced solid tumor such as melanoma, head and neck, liver or kidney cancer. This chain connects TRBV2 to TRBJ2-3; 7 positions match TRBD2. CDR3 DNA: TGTGCCAGCAGCGGACTAGTCGCCGGCACAGATACGCAGTATTTT. Its translation: CASSGLVAGTDTQYF.